Listed below are T cell receptor beta chains from one sample, sequenced in a study of shared clonotypes between healthy human individuals. Some clones are missing from TCRdb's copy, which holds only in-frame ones; the method was immunoSEQ multiplex PCR. Here the sample spans more than 450,000 clones, 79% being singletons. Material for sequencing was PBMCs. These receptors originate from a woman aged 40-49 years in good health. Some clones in this sample may be carry-over from other donors' samples. The CDR3 runs from the conserved cysteine through the conserved F or W. D genes are given only for firm matches. Size tells how often a clone was seen (once, few, many) or the class of an expanded clone, and some rows leave it out.

TRBJ1-5,TRBD1,TRBV28,NA,TGTGCCAGCAGTTTATGGACAGGGTATAGCAATCAGCCCCAGCATTTT,CASSLWTGYSNQPQHF
TRBJ2-1,TRBD2,TRBV9,NA,TGTGCCAGCAGCGTAGGCGGGAGTTACAATGAGCAGTTCTTC,CASSVGGSYNEQFF
TRBJ2-1,NA,TRBV9,NA,TGTGCCAGCAGCGTAGTAGGAAACTACAATGAGCAGTTCTTC,CASSVVGNYNEQFF
TRBJ2-3,NA,TRBV7-8,NA,TGTGCCAGCAGCTCCGGGCCCCTCACAGATACGCAGTATTTT,CASSSGPLTDTQYF
TRBJ1-5,NA,TRBV2,NA,TGTGCCAGCAGTGACTCATATAGCAATCAGCCCCAGCATTTT,CASSDSYSNQPQHF
TRBJ2-1,NA,TRBV28,NA,TGTGCCAGCAGCCCAATACAGTTCTTC,CASSPIQFF
TRBJ1-2,NA,TRBV18,NA,TGTGCCAGCTCATACAGGATAAGCTCTAACTATGGCTACACCTTC,CASSYRISSNYGYTF
TRBJ2-7,TRBD1,TRBV29-1,NA,TGCAGCGTTCGTCGACAGGGGGCGGACCGGGTCGAGCAGTACTTC,CSVRRQGADRVEQYF
TRBJ1-5,NA,TRBV19,NA,TGTGCCAGCCTTCCTGCGGTCGGGGTCAATCAGCCCCAGCATTTT,CASLPAVGVNQPQHF
TRBJ2-7,NA,TRBV4-1,few,TGCGCCAGCAGCCAACCAGAAAACTACGAGCAGTACTTC,CASSQPENYEQYF
TRBJ1-5,NA,TRBV5-1,NA,TGCGCCAGCAGCTTGGACGGGGGCAATCAGCCCCAGCATTTT,CASSLDGGNQPQHF
TRBJ2-7,NA,TRBV6-1,NA,TGTGCCAGCAGCAGACAGGTGCACGAGCAGTACTTC,CASSRQVHEQYF
TRBJ2-2,TRBD2,TRBV7-7,NA,TGTGCCAGCAGCCGCGGGACTAGCGTCACCGGGGAGCTGTTTTTT,CASSRGTSVTGELFF
TRBJ1-1,NA,TRBV28,many,TGTGCCAGCAGTTTCGGGGATCGCGACACTGAAGCTTTCTTT,CASSFGDRDTEAFF
TRBJ1-1,TRBD1,TRBV5-6,NA,TGTGCCAGCAGCCTCCCGACAGGGCTGAACACTGAAGCTTTCTTT,CASSLPTGLNTEAFF
TRBJ2-1,TRBD1,TRBV27,NA,TGTGCCAGCACCACCCGAACTGACAGGGGTAACAATGAGCAGTTCTTC,CASTTRTDRGNNEQFF
TRBJ2-7,NA,TRBV19,NA,TGTGCCAGTAGTACCAGACGACTAATGATGCGCTCCTACGAGCAGTACTTC,CASSTRRLMMRSYEQYF
TRBJ1-2,NA,TRBV6-6,NA,TGTGCCAGCAGTTACTCCGGGACCTCCTCGGGCTACACCTTC,CASSYSGTSSGYTF
TRBJ2-7,TRBD2,TRBV5-5,NA,TGTGCCAGCAGCTCTACCCCAGGGACTAGCGGGGGCTTC,CASSSTPGTSGGF
TRBJ2-1,TRBD2,TRBV19,NA,TGTGCCAGTAGGCGCACCGGGACTAGCGGGAGTAGCTCCTACAATGAGCAGTTCTTC,CASRRTGTSGSSSYNEQFF
TRBJ2-7,TRBD2,TRBV7-9,once,TGTGCCAGCAGCCGGGGGGGGGCCCCAGGGCAGTACTTC,CASSRGGAPGQYF
TRBJ1-4,TRBD1,TRBV11-3,NA,TGTGCCAGCAGCTCAGGGGGGGAAACTAATGAAAAACTGTTTTTT,CASSSGGETNEKLFF
TRBJ2-3,NA,TRBV28,once,TGTGCCAGCAGCGTTCTGGGGGATAGCACAGATACGCAGTATTTT,CASSVLGDSTDTQYF
TRBJ2-4,NA,TRBV4-2,few,TGTGCCAGCAGCCAAGAGGAACTAGCCAAAAACATTCAGTACTTC,CASSQEELAKNIQYF
TRBJ2-7,TRBD2,TRBV15,NA,TGTGCCACCAGCACACTAGCGGGAGTCTCCTACGAGCAGTACTTC,CATSTLAGVSYEQYF
TRBJ2-3,NA,TRBV4-3,NA,TGCGCCAGCAGCCAAGGTACCGGGTTTGCAGATACGCAGTATTTT,CASSQGTGFADTQYF
TRBJ2-2,NA,TRBV7-9,NA,TGTGCCAGCAGCTTCTCGCTGAACACCGGGGAGCTGTTTTTT,CASSFSLNTGELFF
TRBJ2-1,TRBD2,TRBV11-3,few,TGTGCCAGCAGCTTAGGTGGGAGGGCCAACGAGCAGTTCTTC,CASSLGGRANEQFF
TRBJ2-5,NA,TRBV30,NA,TGTGCCTGGTCTCAAGAGACCCAGTACTTC,CAWSQETQYF
TRBJ1-2,NA,TRBV9,NA,TGTGCCAGCAGCGCAAGGGTTGGAGTGGGCTATGGCTACACCTTC,CASSARVGVGYGYTF
TRBJ1-5,NA,TRBV5-3,NA,TGTGCCAGAAGCTTGGGACAGGGCAATCAGCCCCAGCATTTT,CARSLGQGNQPQHF
TRBJ1-5,NA,TRBV11-2,NA,TGTGCCAGCAGCTTAGAAATGCGGAAGCCCCAGCATTTT,CASSLEMRKPQHF
TRBJ2-3,TRBD2,TRBV30,NA,TGTGCCTGGACGGGACTAGCGGGAGGGTTTGACACAGATACGCAGTATTTT,CAWTGLAGGFDTDTQYF
TRBJ1-5,NA,TRBV30,NA,TGTGCCTGGAGCGAGGGTAATCAGCCCCAGCATTTT,CAWSEGNQPQHF
TRBJ2-4,TRBD1,TRBV5-8,NA,TGTGCCAGCAGCCCCCGGACAGGGATCACCATTCAGTACTTC,CASSPRTGITIQYF
TRBJ2-5,NA,TRBV7-9,NA,TGTGCCAGCAGCTGTTTGCAGGGAGTAGAGTGGGAGACCCAGTACTTC,CASSCLQGVEWETQYF
TRBJ2-7,TRBD1,TRBV6-6,NA,TGTGCCAGCAGTCCCGGGACAGCCTTCTCCTACGAGCAGTACTTC,CASSPGTAFSYEQYF
TRBJ1-1,NA,TRBV7-9,NA,TGTGCCAGCAGCTTAGGGACGGAGAACACTGAAGCTTTCTTT,CASSLGTENTEAFF
TRBJ2-1,NA,TRBV7-9,NA,TGTGCCAGCAGCCTCGGGGGGCTCTACAATGAGCAGTTCTTC,CASSLGGLYNEQFF
TRBJ2-2,NA,TRBV27,NA,TGTGCCAGCGGTAGTAGGGAGCTGTTTTTT,CASGSRELFF
TRBJ2-1,TRBD2,TRBV10-2,NA,TGCGCCAGCGGACTATCTAGCGGGAGTGTCAATGAGCAGTTCTTC,CASGLSSGSVNEQFF
TRBJ2-5,NA,TRBV29-1,NA,TGCAGCGTTGACACCCAAGAGACCCAGTACTTC,CSVDTQETQYF